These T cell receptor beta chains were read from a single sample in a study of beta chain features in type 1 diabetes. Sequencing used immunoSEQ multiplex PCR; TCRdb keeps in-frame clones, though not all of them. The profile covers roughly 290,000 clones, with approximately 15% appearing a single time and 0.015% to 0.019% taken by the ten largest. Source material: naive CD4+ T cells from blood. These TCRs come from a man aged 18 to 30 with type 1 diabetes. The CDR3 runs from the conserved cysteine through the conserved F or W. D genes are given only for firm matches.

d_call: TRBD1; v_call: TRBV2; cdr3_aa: CASTGGFTGNTIYF
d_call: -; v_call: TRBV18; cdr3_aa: CASSEGYNSPLHF
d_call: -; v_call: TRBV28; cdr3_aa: CASSRGWGEQYF
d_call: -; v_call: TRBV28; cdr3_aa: CASISGYKDTQYF
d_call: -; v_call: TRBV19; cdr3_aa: CASSIGGSNQPQHF
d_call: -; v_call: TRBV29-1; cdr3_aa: CSVEYSSETQYF
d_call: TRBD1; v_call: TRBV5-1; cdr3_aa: CASSLGQGVRETQYF
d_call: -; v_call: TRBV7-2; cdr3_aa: CASSPIGGGLSYEQYF
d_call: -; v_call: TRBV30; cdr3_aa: CAWSVLGGAQYF
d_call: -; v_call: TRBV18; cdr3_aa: CASSPMTGAYNEQFF
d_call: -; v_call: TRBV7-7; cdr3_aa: CASSLGQSAEQFF
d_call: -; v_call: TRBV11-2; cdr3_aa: CASSLSLNQPQHF
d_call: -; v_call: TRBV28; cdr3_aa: CASSLPTFQPQHF
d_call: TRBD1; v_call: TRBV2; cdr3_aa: CATLRTGSNEQYF
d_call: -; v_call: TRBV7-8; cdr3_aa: CASSIRDNKNNEQFF
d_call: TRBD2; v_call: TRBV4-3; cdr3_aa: CASSQDGVAGVNEQFF
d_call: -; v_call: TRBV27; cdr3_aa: CASSSTRADTQYF
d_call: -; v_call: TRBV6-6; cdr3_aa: CASSYSPGEGYTF
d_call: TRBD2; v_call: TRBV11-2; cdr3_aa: CASSLTLLAGIFTDTQYF
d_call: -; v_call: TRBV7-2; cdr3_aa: CASSPAGRETQYF
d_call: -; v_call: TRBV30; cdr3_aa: CAWSQTTGIGGYTF
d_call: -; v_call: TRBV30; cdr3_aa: CARTGQFTGELFF
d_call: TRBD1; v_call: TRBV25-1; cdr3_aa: CASSDPGQGSYEQYF
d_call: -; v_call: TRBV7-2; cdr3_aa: CASSPQGNEQFF
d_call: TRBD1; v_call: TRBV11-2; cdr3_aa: CASSYAAGTGVVIQYF
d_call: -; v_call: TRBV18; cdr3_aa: CASSPGRDNYGYTF
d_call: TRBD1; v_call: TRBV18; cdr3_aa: CASSRDRDEAFF
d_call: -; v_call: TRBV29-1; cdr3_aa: CSVAKKGHGYTF
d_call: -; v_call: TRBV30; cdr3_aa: CAWSKPSLGGTQYF
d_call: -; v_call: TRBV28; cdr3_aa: CASGFTVGGVDGYTF
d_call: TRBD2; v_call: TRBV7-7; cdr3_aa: CASSLDSGTHNEQFF
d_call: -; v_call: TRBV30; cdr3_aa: CAWAGNFNGELFF
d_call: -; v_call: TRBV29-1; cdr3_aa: CSVTPGAGEGYGYTF
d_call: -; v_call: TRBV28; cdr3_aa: CASSLFPSLAPTQYF
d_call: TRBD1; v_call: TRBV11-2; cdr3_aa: CASSQQGDSPLHF
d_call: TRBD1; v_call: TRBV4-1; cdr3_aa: CATRGTGMNEQYF
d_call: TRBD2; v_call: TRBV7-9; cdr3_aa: CASSPTWRGGSETQYF
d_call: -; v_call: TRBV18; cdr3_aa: CASSPLTGALNTGELFF
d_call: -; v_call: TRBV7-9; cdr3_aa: CASSSSGTRVSDEQFF
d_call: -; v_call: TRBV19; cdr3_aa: CASSIGQGYSYEQYF
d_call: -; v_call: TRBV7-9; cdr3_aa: CASSPGAGTGSYEQYF
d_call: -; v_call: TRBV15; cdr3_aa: CATSRDLAGPPSDTQYF
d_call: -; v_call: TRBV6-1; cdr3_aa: CASSEQRQGGEQYF
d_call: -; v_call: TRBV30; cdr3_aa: CAWSLGVSNTEAFF
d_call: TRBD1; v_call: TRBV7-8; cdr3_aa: CASSLATGLVNTEAFF
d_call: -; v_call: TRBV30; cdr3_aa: CAWTLHSGEQFF
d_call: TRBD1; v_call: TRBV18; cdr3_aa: CASSLGSGQGSYNEQFF
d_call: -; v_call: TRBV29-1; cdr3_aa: CSVGQNTGELFF
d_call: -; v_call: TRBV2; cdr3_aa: CASSDRQGTSNEQFF
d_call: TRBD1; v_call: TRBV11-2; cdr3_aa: CASSTRQGGETQYF
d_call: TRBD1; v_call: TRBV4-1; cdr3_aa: CASSQDSGDRGRGQPQHF
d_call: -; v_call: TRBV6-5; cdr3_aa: CASSYPGSREQYF
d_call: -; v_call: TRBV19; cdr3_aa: CASSMGGMAQHF
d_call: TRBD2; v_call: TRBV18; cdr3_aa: CASSGGLALETQYF
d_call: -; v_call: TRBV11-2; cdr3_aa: CASSRIQGSGNTIYF
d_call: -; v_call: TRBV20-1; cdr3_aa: CSASTDYGYTF
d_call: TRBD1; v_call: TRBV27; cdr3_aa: CASRETTGSSYEQYF
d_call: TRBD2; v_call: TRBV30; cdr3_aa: CACTEGSGRAKGSYEQYF